These 8 T cell receptor beta chains were all obtained from the same sample, sequenced in a study of blood T cells in healthy people across ages. For the second PCR, which ran for roughly 6 to 12 cycles, a sample-barcoded 5' primer and a J-beta primer mix were used. TCRdb redid the calling of the 5' RACE reads with MiXCR, one entry per CDR3 protein. The table lists about 1.6 million distinct CDR3 sequences, roughly 32% of them singletons. The specimen was blood. All receptors come from a woman aged 30 to 39 in good health.

The chain recombines TRBV3-1 with TRBJ2-7, with TRBD1 matching 10 bases. Germline V gives CDR1 LGHDT, CDR2 YNNKEL (reference sequence). This CDR3 is built from 13 residues. V was clipped by 4 bases and J by 7 bases; unmatched bases: 4. The CDR3: CASSRGTGEEQYF. CDR3 in DNA: TGTGCCAGCAGCCGGGGGACAGGGGAAGAGCAGTACTTC.

This clonotype turned up a few times. The chain has TRBV9 and TRBJ2-7; D assignment may be TRBD1 or TRBD2 (5 bases each). Trimming removed 4 bases at V and 0 bases at J, with 14 bases between. This CDR3 comprises 15 residues. Per the germline V gene, CDR1 is SGDLS and CDR2 is YYNGEE. CDR3 nucleotides: TGTGCCAGCAGCAAAAGGGACCTGAGCTCCTACGAGCAGTACTTC. It codes for CASSKRDLSSYEQYF.

The V gene is TRBV7-3, the J gene TRBJ2-7, with 8 bases that match TRBD1. The CDR3 extends over 15 amino acids. Germline V gene lookup returns CDR1 SGHTA and CDR2 FQGTGA. The junction had 8 bases not matched to a gene; V was cut back by 4 bases and J by 3 bases. CDR3 loop: CASSSRKGQDYEQYF. Here the CDR3 DNA reads TGTGCCAGCAGCTCAAGAAAGGGACAGGACTACGAGCAGTACTTC.

The table lists this clonotype with a count of one. V gene TRBV6-2 or TRBV6-3 combines with J gene TRBJ1-4, with 8 bases that match TRBD1. Germline trimming cut 4 bases from V and 0 bases from J; bases unmatched to any gene: 10. The CDR3 contains 18 residues. CDR1 is MNHEY and CDR2 is SVGEGT in the germline V gene. The CDR3 region has the DNA TGTGCCAGCAGTTCGCCGACAGGGGAAAGAGCAACTAATGAAAAACTGTTTTTT. Amino acid sequence: CASSSPTGERATNEKLFF.

Only a few counts were recorded for this clonotype. This chain connects TRBV6-5 to TRBJ1-4, with no clear D. Between the trimmed V and J ends, which lost 4 bases and 0 bases, there was a span of 9 bases. Looked up from germline, CDR1 is MNHEY and CDR2 is SVGAGI. The CDR3 extends over 15 amino acids. CDR3 loop: CASSLDGTTNEKLFF. In DNA, the CDR3 is TGTGCCAGCAGTTTGGACGGGACAACTAATGAAAAACTGTTTTTT.

This clonotype was seen at least ten times. The chain combines TRBV29-1 with TRBJ1-2; perhaps TRBD1 as D (5 bases). The CDR3 is made up of 13 amino acids. Germline CDR1 is SQVTM and CDR2 is ANQGSEA. V dropped 8 bases and J dropped 9 bases, with 22 bases sitting between them. CDR3 protein: CSTPGPGTASYTF. The CDR3 coding sequence is TGCAGCACTCCAGGTCCGGGGACCGCCAGCTACACCTTC.

In its sample, this clonotype was seen a few times. The chain carries TRBV9 and TRBJ2-1; 9 nucleotides match TRBD1. Germline V gene sequence: CDR1 SGDLS, CDR2 YYNGEE. Trimming took 4 bases from V and 7 from J; bases not matched to a gene: 18. The CDR3 runs 18 residues. The CDR3, as DNA: TGTGCCAGCAGCTCCAGTGAGGACAGGGGATTTTACAGTAATGAGCAGTTCTTC. Residues: CASSSSEDRGFYSNEQFF. The full variable domain, its missing parts supplied by reference TRBV9 and TRBJ2-1, is DSGVTQTPKHLITATGQRVTLRCSPRSGDLSVYWYQQSLDQGLQFLIQYYNGEERAKGNILERFSAQQFPDLHSELNLSSLELGDSALYFCASSSSEDRGFYSNEQFFGPGTRLTVL.

This clonotype was found a few times. The V and J genes are TRBV7-3 and TRBJ2-3; maybe TRBD2 (5 bases). Germline V gene lookup returns CDR1 SGHTA and CDR2 FQGTGA. The CDR3 covers 16 residues. Trimming shortened V by 1 base and J by 2 bases, and 13 bases separated the two germline ends. The CDR3 nucleotides are TGTGCCAGCAGCTTAAATTACGGCGGGCACACAGATACGCAGTATTTT. This translates into CASSLNYGGHTDTQYF.